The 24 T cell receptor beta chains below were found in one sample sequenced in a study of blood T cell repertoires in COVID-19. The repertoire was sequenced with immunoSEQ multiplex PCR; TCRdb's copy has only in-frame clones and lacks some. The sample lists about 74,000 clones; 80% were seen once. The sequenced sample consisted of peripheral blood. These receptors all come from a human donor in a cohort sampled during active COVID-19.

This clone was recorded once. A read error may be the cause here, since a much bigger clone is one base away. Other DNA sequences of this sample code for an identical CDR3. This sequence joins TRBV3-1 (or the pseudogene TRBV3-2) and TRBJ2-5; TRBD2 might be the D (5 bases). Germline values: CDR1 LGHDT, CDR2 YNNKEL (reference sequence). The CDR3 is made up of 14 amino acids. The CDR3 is CASSQMRDQETQYF. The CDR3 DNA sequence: TGTGCCAGTAGCCAAATGAGGGATCAAGAGACCCAGTACTTC.

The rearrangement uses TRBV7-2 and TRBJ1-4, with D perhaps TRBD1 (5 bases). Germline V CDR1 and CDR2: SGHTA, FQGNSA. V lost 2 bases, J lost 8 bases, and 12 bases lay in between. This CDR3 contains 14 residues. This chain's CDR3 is CASSLQGGSEKLFF. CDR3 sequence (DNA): TGTGCCAGCAGCTTACAGGGAGGTAGCGAAAAACTGTTTTTT.

DNA of the CDR3: TGTGCCAGCAGGGCAACAGGGAAGGCCAAAAACATTCAGTACTTC. It yields the protein CASRATGKAKNIQYF. The chain joins TRBV7-2 to TRBJ2-4; tentatively, D is TRBD1 (6 bases). CDR1 is SGHTA, CDR2 FQGNSA, per germline. Trimming left V 6 bases short and J 1 base short, with 13 bases between. The CDR3 has 15 residues.

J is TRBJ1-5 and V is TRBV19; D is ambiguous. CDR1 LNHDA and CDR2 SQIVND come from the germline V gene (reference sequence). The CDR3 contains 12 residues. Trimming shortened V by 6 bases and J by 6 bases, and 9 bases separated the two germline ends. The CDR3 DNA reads TGTGCCAGTAGCTCCGGGAGTCAGCCCCAGCATTTT. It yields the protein CASSSGSQPQHF. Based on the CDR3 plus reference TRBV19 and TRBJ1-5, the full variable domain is DGGITQSPKYLFRKEGQNVTLSCEQNLNHDAMYWYRQDPGQGLRLIYYSQIVNDFQKGDIAEGYSVSREKKESFPLTVTSAQKNPTAFYLCASSSGSQPQHFGDGTRLSIL.

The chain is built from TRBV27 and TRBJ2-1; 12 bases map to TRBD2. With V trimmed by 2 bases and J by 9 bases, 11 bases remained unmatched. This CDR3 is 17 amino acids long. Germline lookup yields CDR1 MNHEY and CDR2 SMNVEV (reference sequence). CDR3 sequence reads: CASSLARLAGEEGEQFF. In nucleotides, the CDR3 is TGTGCCAGCAGTTTAGCCCGACTAGCGGGGGAGGAGGGTGAGCAGTTCTTC.

The CDR3 region is CASSRDSYTEAFF. The CDR3 DNA reads as TGTGCCAGCTCAAGGGACAGTTACACTGAAGCTTTCTTT. The gene calls are TRBV18 and TRBJ1-1; 7 nucleotides agree with TRBD1. Trimming removed 5 bases from V and 3 bases from J; junction bases left unmatched: 3. There are 13 residues in the CDR3. The germline V gene encodes CDR1 KGHSH and CDR2 LQKENI. The variable domain in full, completed from reference TRBV18 and TRBJ1-1, reads NAGVMQNPRHLVRRRGQEARLRCSPMKGHSHVYWYRQLPEEGLKFMVYLQKENIIDESGMPKERFSAEFPKEGPSILRIQQVVRGDSAAYFCASSRDSYTEAFFGQGTRLTVV.

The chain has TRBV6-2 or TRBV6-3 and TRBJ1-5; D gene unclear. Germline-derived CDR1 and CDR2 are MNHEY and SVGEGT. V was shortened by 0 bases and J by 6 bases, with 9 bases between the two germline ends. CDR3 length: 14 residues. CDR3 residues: CASSYSTGIQPQHF. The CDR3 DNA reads TGTGCCAGCAGTTACTCGACCGGGATTCAGCCCCAGCATTTT.

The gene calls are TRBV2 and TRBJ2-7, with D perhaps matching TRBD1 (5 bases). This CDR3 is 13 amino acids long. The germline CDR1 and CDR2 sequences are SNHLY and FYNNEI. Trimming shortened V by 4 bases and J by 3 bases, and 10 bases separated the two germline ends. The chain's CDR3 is CASSGVGVYEQYF. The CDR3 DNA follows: TGTGCCAGCAGTGGTGTAGGGGTCTACGAGCAGTACTTC.

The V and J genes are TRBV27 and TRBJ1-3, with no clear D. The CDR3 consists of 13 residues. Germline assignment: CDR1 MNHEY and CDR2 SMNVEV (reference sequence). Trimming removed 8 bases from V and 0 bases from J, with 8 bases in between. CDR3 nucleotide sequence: TGTGCCAGCGGTACAATCTCTGGAAACACCATATATTTT. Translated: CASGTISGNTIYF.

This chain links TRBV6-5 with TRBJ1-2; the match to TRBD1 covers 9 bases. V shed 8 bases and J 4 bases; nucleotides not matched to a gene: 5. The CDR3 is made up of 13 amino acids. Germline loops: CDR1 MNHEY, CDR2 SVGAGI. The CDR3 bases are TGTGCCAGCCAACCGGGACAGGGCTATGGCTACACCTTC. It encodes CASQPGQGYGYTF.

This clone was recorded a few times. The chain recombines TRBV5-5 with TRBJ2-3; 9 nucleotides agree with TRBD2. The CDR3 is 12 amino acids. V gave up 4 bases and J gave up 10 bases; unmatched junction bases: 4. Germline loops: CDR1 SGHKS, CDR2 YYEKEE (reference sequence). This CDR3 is CASSPGLAAQYF. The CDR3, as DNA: TGTGCCAGCAGCCCGGGACTAGCAGCGCAGTATTTT.

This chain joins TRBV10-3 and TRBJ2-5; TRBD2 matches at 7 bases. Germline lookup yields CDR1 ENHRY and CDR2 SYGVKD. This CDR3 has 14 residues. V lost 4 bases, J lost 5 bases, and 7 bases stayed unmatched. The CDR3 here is CAISGEPGGETQYF. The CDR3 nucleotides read TGTGCCATCAGTGGGGAGCCCGGGGGGGAGACCCAGTACTTC.

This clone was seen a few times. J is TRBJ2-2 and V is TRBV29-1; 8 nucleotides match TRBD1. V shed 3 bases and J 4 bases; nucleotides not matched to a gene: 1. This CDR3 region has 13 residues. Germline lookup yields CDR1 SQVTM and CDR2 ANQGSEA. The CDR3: CSVDGQGTGELFF. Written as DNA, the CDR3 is TGCAGCGTTGATGGACAGGGCACCGGGGAGCTGTTTTTT.

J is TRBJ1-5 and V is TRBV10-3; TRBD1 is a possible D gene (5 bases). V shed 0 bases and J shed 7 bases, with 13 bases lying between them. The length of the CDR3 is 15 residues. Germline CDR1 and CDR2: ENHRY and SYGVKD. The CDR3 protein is CAISESGQPHQPQHF. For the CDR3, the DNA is TGTGCCATCAGTGAGTCGGGGCAGCCTCACCAGCCCCAGCATTTT.

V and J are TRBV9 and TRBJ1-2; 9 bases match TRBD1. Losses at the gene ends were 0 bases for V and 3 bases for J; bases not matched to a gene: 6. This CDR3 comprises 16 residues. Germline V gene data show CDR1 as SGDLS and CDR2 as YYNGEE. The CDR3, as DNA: TGTGCCAGCAGCGTAGAGTCCGGGACAGGGTACTATGGCTACACCTTC. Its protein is CASSVESGTGYYGYTF.

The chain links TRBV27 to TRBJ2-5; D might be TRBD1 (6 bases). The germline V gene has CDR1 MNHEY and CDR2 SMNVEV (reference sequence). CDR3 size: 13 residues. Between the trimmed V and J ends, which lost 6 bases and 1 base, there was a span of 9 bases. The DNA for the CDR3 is TGTGCCAGCAGAGCGGACAGCCAAGAGACCCAGTACTTC. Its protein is CASRADSQETQYF.

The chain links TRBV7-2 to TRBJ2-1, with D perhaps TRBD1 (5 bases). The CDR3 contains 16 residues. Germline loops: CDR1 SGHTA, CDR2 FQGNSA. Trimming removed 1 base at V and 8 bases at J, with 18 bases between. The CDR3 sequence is CASSLGVRPIGDEQFF. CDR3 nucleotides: TGTGCCAGCAGCTTAGGGGTGCGGCCCATAGGGGATGAGCAGTTCTTC.

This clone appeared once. CDR3 in amino acids: CASSSGVEQYV. DNA for the CDR3: TGTGCCAGCTCGTCGGGAGTCGAGCAGTACGTC. V usage is TRBV6-6 and J usage is TRBJ2-7; tentative D call: TRBD2 (6 bases). From germline, CDR1 is MNHNY and CDR2 SVGAGI (reference sequence). V was shortened by 8 bases and J by 6 bases, with 11 bases between the two germline ends. CDR3 length: 11 amino acids.

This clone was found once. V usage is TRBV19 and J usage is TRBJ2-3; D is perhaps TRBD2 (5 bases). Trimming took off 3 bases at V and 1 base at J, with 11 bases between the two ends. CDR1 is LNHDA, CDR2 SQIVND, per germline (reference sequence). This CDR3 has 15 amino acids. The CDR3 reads CASSIIGERTDTQYF. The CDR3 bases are TGTGCCAGTAGTATTATTGGGGAGCGCACAGATACGCAGTATTTT.

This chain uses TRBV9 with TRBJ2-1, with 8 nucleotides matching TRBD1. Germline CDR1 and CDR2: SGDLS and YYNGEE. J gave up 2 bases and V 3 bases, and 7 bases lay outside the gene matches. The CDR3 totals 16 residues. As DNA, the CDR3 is TGTGCCAGCAGCGCCGACGACAGGGGAACCTACAATGAGCAGTTCTTC. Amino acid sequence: CASSADDRGTYNEQFF.

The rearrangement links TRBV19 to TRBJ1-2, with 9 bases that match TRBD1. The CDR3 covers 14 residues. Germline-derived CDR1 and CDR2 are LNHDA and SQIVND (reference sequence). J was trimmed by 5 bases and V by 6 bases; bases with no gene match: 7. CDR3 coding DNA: TGTGCCAGTAGAATACAGGGGGCGAGGTATGGCTACACCTTC. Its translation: CASRIQGARYGYTF. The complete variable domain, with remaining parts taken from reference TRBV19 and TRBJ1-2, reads DGGITQSPKYLFRKEGQNVTLSCEQNLNHDAMYWYRQDPGQGLRLIYYSQIVNDFQKGDIAEGYSVSREKKESFPLTVTSAQKNPTAFYLCASRIQGARYGYTFGSGTRLTVV.

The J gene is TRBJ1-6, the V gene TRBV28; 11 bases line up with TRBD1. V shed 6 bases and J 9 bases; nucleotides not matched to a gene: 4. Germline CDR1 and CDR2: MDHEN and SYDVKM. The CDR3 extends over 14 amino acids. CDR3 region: CASSRTGGSSPLHF. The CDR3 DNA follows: TGTGCCAGCAGCAGGACAGGGGGCAGTTCACCCCTCCACTTT. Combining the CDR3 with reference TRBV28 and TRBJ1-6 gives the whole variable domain DVKVTQSSRYLVKRTGEKVFLECVQDMDHENMFWYRQDPGLGLRLIYFSYDVKMKEKGDIPEGYSVSREKKERFSLILESASTNQTSMYLCASSRTGGSSPLHFGNGTRLTVT.

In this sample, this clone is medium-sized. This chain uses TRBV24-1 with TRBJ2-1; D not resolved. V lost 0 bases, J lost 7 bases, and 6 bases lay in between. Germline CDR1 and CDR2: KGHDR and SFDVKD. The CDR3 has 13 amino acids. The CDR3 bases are TGTGCCACCAGTGATTTGCATCGGAATGAGCAGTTCTTC. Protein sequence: CATSDLHRNEQFF.

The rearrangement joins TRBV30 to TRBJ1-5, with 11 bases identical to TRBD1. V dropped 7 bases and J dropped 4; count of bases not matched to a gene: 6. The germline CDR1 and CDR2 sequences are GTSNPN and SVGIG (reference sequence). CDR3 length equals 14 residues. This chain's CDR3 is CASTGQGANQPQHF. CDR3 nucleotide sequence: TGTGCCTCGACCGGACAGGGGGCGAATCAGCCCCAGCATTTT.